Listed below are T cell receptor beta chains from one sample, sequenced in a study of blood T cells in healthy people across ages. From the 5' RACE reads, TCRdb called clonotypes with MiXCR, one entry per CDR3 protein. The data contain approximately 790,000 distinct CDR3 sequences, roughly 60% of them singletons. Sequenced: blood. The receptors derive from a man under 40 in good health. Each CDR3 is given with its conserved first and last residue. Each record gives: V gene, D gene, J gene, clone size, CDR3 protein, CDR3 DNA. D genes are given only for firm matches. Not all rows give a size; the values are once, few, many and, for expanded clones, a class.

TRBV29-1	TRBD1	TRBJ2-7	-	CSVVPGGHEQYF	TGCAGCGTTGTACCAGGGGGCCACGAGCAGTACTTC
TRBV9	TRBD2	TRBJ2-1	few	CASSVGTSIRYEQFF	TGTGCCAGCAGCGTGGGGACTAGCATCAGATATGAGCAGTTCTTC
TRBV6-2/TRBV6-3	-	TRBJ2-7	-	CASSYSAGHSYEQYF	TGTGCCAGCAGTTACTCGGCTGGACACTCCTACGAGCAGTACTTC
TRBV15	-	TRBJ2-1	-	CATSSKLANEQFF	TGTGCCACCAGCAGTAAGTTAGCCAATGAGCAGTTCTTC
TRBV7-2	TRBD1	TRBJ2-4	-	CASSPGGGDRVQYF	TGTGCCAGCAGCCCAGGGGGTGGGGACAGGGTTCAGTACTTC
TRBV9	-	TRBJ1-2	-	CACSVVSSNYGYTF	TGTGCCTGCAGCGTAGTGAGCAGCAACTATGGCTACACCTTC
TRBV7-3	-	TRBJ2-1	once	CASSPDSRTYNEQFF	TGTGCCAGCAGCCCAGACAGCAGGACCTACAATGAGCAGTTCTTC
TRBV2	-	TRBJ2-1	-	CASRSRVDEQFF	TGTGCCAGCAGGAGTAGGGTCGACGAGCAGTTCTTC
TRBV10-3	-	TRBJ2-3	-	CAISESRDGDTQYF	TGTGCCATCAGTGAGTCGCGGGACGGGGATACGCAGTATTTT
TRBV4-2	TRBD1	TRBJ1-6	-	CASSQDQGRGAPLHF	TGTGCCAGCAGCCAAGATCAGGGCAGGGGGGCGCCCCTCCACTTT
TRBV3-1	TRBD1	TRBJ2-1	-	CASSREQGVRNEQFF	TGTGCCAGCAGCCGTGAGCAGGGGGTCCGGAATGAGCAGTTCTTC
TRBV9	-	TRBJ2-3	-	CASAARGADTDTQYF	TGTGCCAGCGCCGCAAGGGGGGCAGACACAGATACGCAGTATTTT
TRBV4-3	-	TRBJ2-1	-	CASSQDMAANNEQFF	TGCGCCAGCAGCCAAGATATGGCCGCGAACAATGAGCAGTTCTTC
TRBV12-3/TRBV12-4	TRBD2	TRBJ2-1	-	CASSFGTSGGEQFF	TGTGCCAGCAGTTTTGGGACTAGCGGGGGGGAGCAGTTCTTC
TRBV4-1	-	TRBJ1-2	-	CASSPTITESNYGYTF	TGCGCCAGCAGCCCCACGATCACCGAATCTAACTATGGCTACACCTTC
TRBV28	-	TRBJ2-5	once	CASSLWFRETQYF	TGTGCCAGCAGTTTATGGTTTCGTGAGACCCAGTACTTC
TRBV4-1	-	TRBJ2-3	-	CASSQDLRAPDTQYF	TGCGCCAGCAGCCAAGATCTTCGAGCCCCAGATACGCAGTATTTT
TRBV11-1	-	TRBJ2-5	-	CASSSTTGGSETQYF	TGTGCCAGCAGCTCGACGACAGGCGGTTCAGAGACCCAGTACTTC
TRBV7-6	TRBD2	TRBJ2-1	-	CASSSSGGHFREQFF	TGTGCCAGCAGCTCGAGCGGGGGGCATTTCAGGGAGCAGTTCTTC
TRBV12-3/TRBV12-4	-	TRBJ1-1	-	CASSLVDKEGAFF	TGTGCCAGCAGTTTAGTTGATAAGGAAGGGGCTTTCTTT